This T cell receptor (beta chain) stems from a study of blood T cell repertoires in COVID-19. For the study at large: T cells, B-cell-depleted T cells, or PBMCs provided the cDNA or gDNA that served as material.

The CDR3 extends over 16 amino acids. The trim removed 10 bases at V and 2 bases at J, leaving 11 bases unmatched. Germline V gene sequence: CDR1 ENHRY, CDR2 SYGVKD. Per the study methods: Counts of nucleated cells, estimated from reference gene primer amplification, were obtained. The method was immunoSEQ multiplex PCR; TCRdb's version includes in-frame clones alone and lacks a portion of them. From that table come the V and J calls and clone size; the DNA was used to work out D and trimming. This sample has roughly 100,000 clones; approximately 80% occur once, and the top ten carry approximately 9%.

This chain uses TRBV10-3 with TRBJ1-2, with 12 positions matching TRBD1. The sequenced material came from peripheral blood. This clonotype originated in a woman aged 70-85 years with acute or convalescent COVID-19. CDR3 sequence (DNA): TGTGCCACCTCCCCGGGACAGGGGGCCATAAACTATGGCTACACCTTC. It codes for CATSPGQGAINYGYTF.